A single TCR beta chain is shown here with its context. As originally analysed: How many nucleated cells were present was estimated from reference gene primer amplification. Assay used: immunoSEQ multiplex PCR; TCRdb lists only in-frame clones, some missing. V and J calls and clone size are copied from that table; D and trimming were computed from the DNA. The profile shows around 44,000 clones, about 90% of them singletons. These data belong to a study of blood T cell repertoires in COVID-19. Across the whole study: Acute and convalescent COVID-19 samples came from the United States, Italy and Spain. The cDNA or gDNA used as material had been derived from T cells, B-cell-depleted T cells, or PBMCs.

V lost 4 bases, J lost 4 bases, and 17 bases lay in between. This CDR3 has 16 residues. Germline V gene sequence: CDR1 LGHNA, CDR2 YNFKEQ. The clonotype was recovered from a human donor in a cohort sampled during active COVID-19. The sample consisted of peripheral blood. This chain links TRBV4-2 with TRBJ2-1; the D is unclear. CDR3 DNA: TGTGCCAGCAGCCCCTATTCCGCCCGAGGATACAATGAGCAGTTCTTC. This codes for CASSPYSARGYNEQFF.